The present TCR beta chain was sequenced within a study of graft-versus-host responses after intestinal transplantation. About the research overall: The transplants performed in recipients were multivisceral, liver-intestinal, or isolated intestinal. All recipients were given anti-thymocyte globulin induction, and tacrolimus and steroids were then administered for about three years.

In regard to this clone: The antigen remains undetermined.

This CDR3 has 17 residues. Germline V gene data show CDR1 as MDHEN and CDR2 as SYDVKM. V shed 6 bases and J 5 bases; nucleotides not matched to a gene: 11. The assay was immunoSEQ multiplex PCR, and TCRdb's table has in-frame clones only and misses some. This repertoire shows around 55,000 clones, about 90% found once; its top ten account for approximately 0.56%. The sequenced sample was unstimulated CD4+ T cells sorted from spleen or lymph node cells, obtained before transplant. This TCR came from a human donor who was the organ donor for an intestinal transplant. This chain uses TRBV28 with TRBJ2-2; 11 positions agree with TRBD2. This CDR3 is CASSRLGRTSGTGELFF. As DNA, the CDR3 is TGTGCCAGCAGCCGACTAGGAAGGACTAGCGGGACCGGGGAGCTGTTTTTT.